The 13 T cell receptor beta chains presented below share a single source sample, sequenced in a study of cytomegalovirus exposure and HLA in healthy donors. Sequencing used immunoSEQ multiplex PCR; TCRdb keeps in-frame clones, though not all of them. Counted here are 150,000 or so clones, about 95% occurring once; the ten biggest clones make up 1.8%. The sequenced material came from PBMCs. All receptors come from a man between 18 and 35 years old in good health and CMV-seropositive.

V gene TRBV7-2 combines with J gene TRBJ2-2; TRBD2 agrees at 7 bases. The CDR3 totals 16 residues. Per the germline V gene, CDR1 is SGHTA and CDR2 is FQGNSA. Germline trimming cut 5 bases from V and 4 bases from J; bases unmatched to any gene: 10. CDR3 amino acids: CASSPVGGSTTGELFF. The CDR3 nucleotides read TGTGCCAGCAGCCCTGTCGGCGGGAGTACCACCGGGGAGCTGTTTTTT.

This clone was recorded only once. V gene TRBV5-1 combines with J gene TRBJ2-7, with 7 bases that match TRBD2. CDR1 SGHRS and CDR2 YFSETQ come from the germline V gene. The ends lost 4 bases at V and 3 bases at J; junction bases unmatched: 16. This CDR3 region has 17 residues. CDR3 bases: TGCGCCAGCAGCGCCCGTCCCGGGACTACACCACTCTACGAGCAGTACTTC. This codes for CASSARPGTTPLYEQYF. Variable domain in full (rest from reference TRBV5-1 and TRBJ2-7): KAGVTQTPRYLIKTRGQQVTLSCSPISGHRSVSWYQQTPGQGLQFLFEYFSETQRNKGNFPGRFSGRQFSNSRSEMNVSTLELGDSALYLCASSARPGTTPLYEQYFGPGTRLTVT.

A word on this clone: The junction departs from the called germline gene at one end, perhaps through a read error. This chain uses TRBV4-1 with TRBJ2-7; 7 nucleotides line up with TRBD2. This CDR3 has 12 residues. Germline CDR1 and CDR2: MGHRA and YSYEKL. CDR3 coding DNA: TGCGCCAGCAGCCAAGTTCGGCGGGAGCTGTACTTC. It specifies CASSQVRRELYF.

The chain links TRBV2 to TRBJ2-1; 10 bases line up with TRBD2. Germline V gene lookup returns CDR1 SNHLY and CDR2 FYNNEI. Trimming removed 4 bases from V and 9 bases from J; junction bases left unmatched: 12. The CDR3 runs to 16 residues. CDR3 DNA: TGTGCCAGCAGTGGGCCGGCTAGCGGGAGCTATCCTGAGCAGTTCTTC. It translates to CASSGPASGSYPEQFF.

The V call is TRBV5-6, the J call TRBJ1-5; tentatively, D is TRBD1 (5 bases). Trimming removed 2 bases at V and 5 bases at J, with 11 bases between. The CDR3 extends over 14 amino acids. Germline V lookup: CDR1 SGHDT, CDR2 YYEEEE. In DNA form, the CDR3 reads TGTGCCAGCAGCTTCGGGCAGGGCCATCAGCCCCAGCATTTT. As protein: CASSFGQGHQPQHF.

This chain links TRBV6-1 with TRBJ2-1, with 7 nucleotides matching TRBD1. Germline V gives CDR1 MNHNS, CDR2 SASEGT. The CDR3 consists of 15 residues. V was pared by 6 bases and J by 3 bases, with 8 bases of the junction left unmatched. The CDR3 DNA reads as TGTGCCAGCAGCGCGACAGGGACAAACTACAATGAGCAGTTCTTC. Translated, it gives CASSATGTNYNEQFF.

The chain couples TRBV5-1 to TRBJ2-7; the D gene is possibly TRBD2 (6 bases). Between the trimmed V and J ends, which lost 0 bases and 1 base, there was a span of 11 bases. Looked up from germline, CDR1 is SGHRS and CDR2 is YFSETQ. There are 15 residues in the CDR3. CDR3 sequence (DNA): TGCGCCAGCAGCTTGGGGGTAGCGGAGTCCTACGAGCAGTACTTC. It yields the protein CASSLGVAESYEQYF.

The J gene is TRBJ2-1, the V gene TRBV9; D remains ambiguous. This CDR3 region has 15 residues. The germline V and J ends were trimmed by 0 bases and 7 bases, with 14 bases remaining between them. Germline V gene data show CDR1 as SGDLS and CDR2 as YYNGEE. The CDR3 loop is CASSVGGELSNEQFF. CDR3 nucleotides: TGTGCCAGCAGCGTAGGAGGAGAACTGAGTAATGAGCAGTTCTTC.

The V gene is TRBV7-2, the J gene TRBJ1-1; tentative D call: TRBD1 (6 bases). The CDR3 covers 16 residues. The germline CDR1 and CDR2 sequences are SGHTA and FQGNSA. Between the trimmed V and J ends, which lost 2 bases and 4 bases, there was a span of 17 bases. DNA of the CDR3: TGTGCCAGCAGCTTAACCTATTCAGGACAGCTCACTGAAGCTTTCTTT. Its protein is CASSLTYSGQLTEAFF.

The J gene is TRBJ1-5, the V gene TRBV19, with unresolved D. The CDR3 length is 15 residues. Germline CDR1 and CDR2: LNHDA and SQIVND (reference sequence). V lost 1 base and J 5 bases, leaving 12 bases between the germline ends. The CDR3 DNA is TGTGCCAGTAGTATAGCGGGGATCCATTATCAGCCCCAGCATTTT. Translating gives CASSIAGIHYQPQHF.

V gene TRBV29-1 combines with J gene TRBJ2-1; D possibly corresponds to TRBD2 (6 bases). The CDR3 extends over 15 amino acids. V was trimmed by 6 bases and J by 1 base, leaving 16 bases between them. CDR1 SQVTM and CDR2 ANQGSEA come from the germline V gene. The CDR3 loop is CSVDNSGLSYNEQFF. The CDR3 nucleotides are TGCAGCGTCGACAACAGCGGGCTTTCCTACAATGAGCAGTTCTTC.

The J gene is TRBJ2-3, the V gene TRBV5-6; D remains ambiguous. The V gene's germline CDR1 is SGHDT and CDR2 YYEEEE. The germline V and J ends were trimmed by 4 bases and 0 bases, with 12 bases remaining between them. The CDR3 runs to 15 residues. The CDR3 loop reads CASSAGFASTDTQYF. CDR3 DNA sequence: TGTGCCAGCAGCGCCGGGTTCGCGAGCACAGATACGCAGTATTTT.

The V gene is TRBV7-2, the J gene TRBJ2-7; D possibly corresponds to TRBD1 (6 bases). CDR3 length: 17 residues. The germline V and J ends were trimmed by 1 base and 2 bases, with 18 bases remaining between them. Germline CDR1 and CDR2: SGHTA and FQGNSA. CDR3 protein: CASSLGSILTGAYEQYF. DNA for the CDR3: TGTGCCAGCAGCTTAGGTTCCATTTTGACAGGAGCCTACGAGCAGTACTTC. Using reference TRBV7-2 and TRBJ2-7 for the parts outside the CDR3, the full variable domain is GAGVSQSPSNKVTEKGKDVELRCDPISGHTALYWYRQSLGQGLEFLIYFQGNSAPDKSGLPSDRFSAERTGGSVSTLTIQRTQQEDSAVYLCASSLGSILTGAYEQYFGPGTRLTVT.